This TCR beta chain was profiled in a study of Graves' ophthalmopathy and Graves' hyperthyroidism. The overall study: Peripheral blood was gathered at the point of initial diagnosis, before any treatment started.

This clonotype appeared a few times. Its antigen is undetermined. From RNA, the CDR3 regions of TCR beta chains were amplified and sequenced. Following a first-round RT-PCR that used HTBI primers, a second-round multiplex PCR was carried out. TCRdb re-called the multiplex PCR reads with MiXCR, one entry per CDR3 protein. The profile shows roughly 700,000 distinct CDR3 sequences, roughly two fifths of them singletons. Study-level results: Among expanded thyroid clonotypes above 0.001 frequency, most also occurred in blood. From stable hyperthyroidism, ophthalmopathy was separated by a 13-signature model with just over 85% sensitivity and 75% to 82% specificity.

PBMCs stemmed from over 8.5 ml of fresh peripheral blood. Germline V CDR1 and CDR2: SGDLS, YYNGEE. J gave up 3 bases and V 6 bases, and 8 bases lay outside the gene matches. The CDR3 is 15 residues long. The chain combines TRBV9 with TRBJ1-4, with 7 bases lining up with TRBD1. The material sequenced was peripheral blood. This receptor was taken from an adult man with Graves' ophthalmopathy. The CDR3 DNA reads TGTGCCAGCAACGGAGGACAGGCCCCTAATGAAAAACTGTTTTTT. This codes for CASNGGQAPNEKLFF.